The 5 T cell receptor beta chains below come from one sample, sequenced in a study of T cells expressing NK-cell markers. One entry per CDR3 protein, without DNA, is what TCRdb gives after re-calling the 5' RACE reads. The sample has 500,000 to 700,000 distinct CDR3 sequences. The material sequenced was blood T cells: a sorted CD56 or NKG2C T cell subset, CD4+ or CD8+ T cells, or bulk PBMC T cells (not recorded which). These receptors all stem from a man between 18 and 35 years old in good health.

The CDR3: CASSAVRNTIYF. The chain uses TRBV9 and TRBJ1-3; the D call from TCRdb, TRBD1, cannot be confirmed without DNA. CDR3 length equals 12 residues. CDR1 and CDR2 from the germline V gene are SGDLS and YYNGEE.

The chain has TRBV7-2 and TRBJ1-5. The CDR3 runs to 15 residues. The V gene's germline CDR1 is SGHTA and CDR2 FQGNSA. CDR3 sequence: CASSPDGIGNQPQHF.

The J gene is TRBJ2-2, the V gene TRBV27; TCRdb's assignment of TRBD2 cannot be checked, as there is no DNA. The CDR3 has 16 amino acids. Germline loops: CDR1 MNHEY, CDR2 SMNVEV (reference sequence). CDR3 loop: CASSPSRGSSNGELFF.

The J gene is TRBJ2-5, the V gene TRBV7-2; TCRdb's D gene call, TRBD2, goes unchecked for lack of DNA. CDR1 and CDR2 (germline): SGHTA, FQGNSA. This CDR3 spans 14 amino acids. The CDR3 region is CASSDRQAVRAQYF.

The chain joins TRBV14 to TRBJ1-6. Per germline, CDR1 SGHDN and CDR2 FVKESK. The CDR3 is made up of 15 amino acids. CDR3 sequence: CASSRESSYNSPLHF. Based on the CDR3 plus reference TRBV14 and TRBJ1-6, the full variable domain is EAGVTQFPSHSVIEKGQTVTLRCDPISGHDNLYWYRRVMGKEIKFLLHFVKESKQDESGMPNNRFLAERTGGTYSTLKVQPAELEDSGVYFCASSRESSYNSPLHFGNGTRLTVT.